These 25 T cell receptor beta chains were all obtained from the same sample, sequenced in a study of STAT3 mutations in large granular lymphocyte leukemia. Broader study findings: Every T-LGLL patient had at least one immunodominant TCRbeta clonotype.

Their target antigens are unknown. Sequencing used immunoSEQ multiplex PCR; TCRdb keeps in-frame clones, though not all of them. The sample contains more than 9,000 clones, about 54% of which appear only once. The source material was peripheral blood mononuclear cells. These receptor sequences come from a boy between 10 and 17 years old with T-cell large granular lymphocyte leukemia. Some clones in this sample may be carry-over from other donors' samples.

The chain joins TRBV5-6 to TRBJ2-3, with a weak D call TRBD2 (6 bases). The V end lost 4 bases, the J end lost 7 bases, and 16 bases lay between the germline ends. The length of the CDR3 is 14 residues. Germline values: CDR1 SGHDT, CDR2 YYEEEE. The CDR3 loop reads CASSLGSYSNTQYF. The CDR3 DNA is TGTGCCAGCAGCCTCGGGAGCTATTCAAATACGCAGTATTTT.

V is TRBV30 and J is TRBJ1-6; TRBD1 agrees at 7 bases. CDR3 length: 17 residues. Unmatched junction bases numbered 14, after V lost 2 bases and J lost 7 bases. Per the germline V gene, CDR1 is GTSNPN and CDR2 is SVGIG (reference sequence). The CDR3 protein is CAWSPPRGGAGNSPLHF. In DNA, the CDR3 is TGTGCCTGGAGTCCCCCCAGGGGGGGTGCCGGGAATTCACCCCTCCACTTT. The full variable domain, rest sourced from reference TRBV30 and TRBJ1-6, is SQTIHQWPATLVQPVGSPLSLECTVEGTSNPNLYWYRQAAGRGLQLLFYSVGIGQISSEVPQNLSASRPQDRQFILSSKKLLLSDSGFYLCAWSPPRGGAGNSPLHFGNGTRLTVT.

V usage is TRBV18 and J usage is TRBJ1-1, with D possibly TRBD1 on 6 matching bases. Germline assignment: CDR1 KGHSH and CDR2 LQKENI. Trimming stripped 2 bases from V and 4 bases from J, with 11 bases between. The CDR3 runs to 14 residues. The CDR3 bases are TGTGCCAGCTCACCAAGGGGGGGCGGCACTGAAGCTTTCTTT. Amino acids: CASSPRGGGTEAFF.

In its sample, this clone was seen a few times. In DNA form, the CDR3 reads TGTGCCTGGCGACAGCCTGGGAACTACGAGCAGTACTTC. Protein sequence: CAWRQPGNYEQYF. The chain recombines TRBV30 with TRBJ2-7; tentatively, D is TRBD1 (5 bases). Looked up from germline, CDR1 is GTSNPN and CDR2 is SVGIG (reference sequence). V dropped 5 bases and J dropped 3 bases, with 14 bases sitting between them. The CDR3 contains 13 residues.

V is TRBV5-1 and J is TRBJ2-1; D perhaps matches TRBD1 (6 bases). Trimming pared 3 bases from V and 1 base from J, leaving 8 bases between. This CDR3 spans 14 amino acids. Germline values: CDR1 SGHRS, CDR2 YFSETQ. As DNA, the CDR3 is TGCGCCAGCAGCTGGGACAATTCCTACAATGAGCAGTTCTTC. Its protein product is CASSWDNSYNEQFF.

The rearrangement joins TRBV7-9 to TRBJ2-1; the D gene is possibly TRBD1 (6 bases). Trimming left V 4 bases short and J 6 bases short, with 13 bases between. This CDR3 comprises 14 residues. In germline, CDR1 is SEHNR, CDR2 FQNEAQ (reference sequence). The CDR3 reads CASSSLTGINEQFF. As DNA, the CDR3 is TGTGCCAGCAGCTCACTAACAGGGATCAATGAGCAGTTCTTC.

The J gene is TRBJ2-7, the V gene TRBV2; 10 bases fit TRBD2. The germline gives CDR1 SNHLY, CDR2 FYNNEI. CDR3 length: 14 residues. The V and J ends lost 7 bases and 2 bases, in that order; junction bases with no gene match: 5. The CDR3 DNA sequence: TGTGCCAGCAAACCGGGACTAGCGACCTACGAGCAGTACTTC. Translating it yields CASKPGLATYEQYF.

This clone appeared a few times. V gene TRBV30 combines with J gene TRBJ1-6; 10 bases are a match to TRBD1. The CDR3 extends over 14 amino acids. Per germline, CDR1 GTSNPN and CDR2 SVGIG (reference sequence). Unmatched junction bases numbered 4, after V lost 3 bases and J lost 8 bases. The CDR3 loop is CAWSRDRGYSPLHF. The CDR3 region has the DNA TGTGCCTGGAGCAGGGACAGGGGATATTCACCCCTCCACTTT.

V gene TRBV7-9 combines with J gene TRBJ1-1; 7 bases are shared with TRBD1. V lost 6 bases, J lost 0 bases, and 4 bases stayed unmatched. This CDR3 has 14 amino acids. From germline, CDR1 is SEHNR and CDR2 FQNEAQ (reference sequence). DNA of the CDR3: TGTGCCAGCAGTCGACAGGGCTTGAACACTGAAGCTTTCTTT. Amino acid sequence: CASSRQGLNTEAFF.

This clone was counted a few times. CDR3 nucleotide sequence: TGCGCCAGCAGCTTCAGACAGGGTGGACCTGGGGCCAACGTCCTGACTTTC. Residues: CASSFRQGGPGANVLTF. The chain joins TRBV5-1 to TRBJ2-6; 7 nucleotides line up with TRBD1. The trim removed 2 bases at V and 2 bases at J, leaving 7 bases unmatched. CDR1 and CDR2 (germline): SGHRS, YFSETQ. The CDR3 has 17 amino acids. The variable domain in full, completed from reference TRBV5-1 and TRBJ2-6, reads KAGVTQTPRYLIKTRGQQVTLSCSPISGHRSVSWYQQTPGQGLQFLFEYFSETQRNKGNFPGRFSGRQFSNSRSEMNVSTLELGDSALYLCASSFRQGGPGANVLTFGAGSRLTVL.

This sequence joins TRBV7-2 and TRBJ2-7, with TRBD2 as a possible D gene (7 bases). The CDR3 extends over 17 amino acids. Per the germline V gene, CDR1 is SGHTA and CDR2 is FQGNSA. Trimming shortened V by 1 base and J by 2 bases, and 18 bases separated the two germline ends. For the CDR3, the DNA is TGTGCCAGCAGCTTAGTCCCGAGGGGGGGTCTCACCTACGAGCAGTACTTC. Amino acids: CASSLVPRGGLTYEQYF. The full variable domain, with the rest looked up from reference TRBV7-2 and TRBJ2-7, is GAGVSQSPSNKVTEKGKDVELRCDPISGHTALYWYRQSLGQGLEFLIYFQGNSAPDKSGLPSDRFSAERTGGSVSTLTIQRTQQEDSAVYLCASSLVPRGGLTYEQYFGPGTRLTVT.

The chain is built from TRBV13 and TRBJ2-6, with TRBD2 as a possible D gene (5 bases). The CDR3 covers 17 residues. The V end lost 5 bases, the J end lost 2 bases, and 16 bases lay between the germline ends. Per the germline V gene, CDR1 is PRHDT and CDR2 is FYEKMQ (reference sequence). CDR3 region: CASSGWTRTPGANVLTF. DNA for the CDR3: TGTGCCAGCAGCGGTTGGACTCGTACCCCTGGGGCCAACGTCCTGACTTTC.

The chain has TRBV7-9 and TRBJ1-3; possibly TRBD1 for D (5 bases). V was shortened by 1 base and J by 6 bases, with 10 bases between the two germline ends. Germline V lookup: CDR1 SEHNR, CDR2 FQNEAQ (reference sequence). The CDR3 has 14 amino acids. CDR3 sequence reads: CASSLEGRVNTIYF. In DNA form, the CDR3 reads TGTGCCAGCAGCTTAGAGGGGCGAGTAAACACCATATATTTT.

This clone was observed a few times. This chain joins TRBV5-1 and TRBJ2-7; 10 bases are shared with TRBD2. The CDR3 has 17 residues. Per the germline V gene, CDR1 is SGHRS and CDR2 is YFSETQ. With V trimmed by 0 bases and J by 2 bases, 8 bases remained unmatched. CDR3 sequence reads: CASSLGMASGGTYEQYF. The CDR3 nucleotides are TGCGCCAGCAGCTTGGGGATGGCTAGCGGGGGTACCTACGAGCAGTACTTC.

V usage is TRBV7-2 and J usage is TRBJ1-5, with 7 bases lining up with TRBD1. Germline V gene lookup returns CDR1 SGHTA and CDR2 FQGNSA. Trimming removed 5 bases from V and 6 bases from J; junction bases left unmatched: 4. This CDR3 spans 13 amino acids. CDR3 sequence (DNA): TGTGCCAGCAGCCGGGACAGTAGTCAGCCCCAGCATTTT. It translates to CASSRDSSQPQHF.

The CDR3 DNA follows: TGTGCCAGCTCAGAGCGGGACGGGGATGGCTACACCTTC. Residues: CASSERDGDGYTF. V usage is TRBV18 and J usage is TRBJ1-2; TRBD1 is a possible D gene (5 bases). This CDR3 has 13 residues. Looked up from germline, CDR1 is KGHSH and CDR2 is LQKENI. The V end was cut by 5 bases, the J end by 6 bases, with 13 bases between.

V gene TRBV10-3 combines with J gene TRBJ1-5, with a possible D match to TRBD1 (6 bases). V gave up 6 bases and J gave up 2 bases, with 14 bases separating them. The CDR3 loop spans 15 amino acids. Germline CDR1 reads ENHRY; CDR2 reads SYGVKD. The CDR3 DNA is TGTGCCATCAGCGCGGGGACAACTGGCAATCAGCCCCAGCATTTT. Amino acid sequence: CAISAGTTGNQPQHF.

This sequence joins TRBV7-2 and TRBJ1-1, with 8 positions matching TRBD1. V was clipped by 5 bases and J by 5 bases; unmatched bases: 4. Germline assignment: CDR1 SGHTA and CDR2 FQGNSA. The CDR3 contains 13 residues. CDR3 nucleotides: TGTGCCAGCAGCCCCCAGGGGGCTACTGAAGCTTTCTTT. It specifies CASSPQGATEAFF.

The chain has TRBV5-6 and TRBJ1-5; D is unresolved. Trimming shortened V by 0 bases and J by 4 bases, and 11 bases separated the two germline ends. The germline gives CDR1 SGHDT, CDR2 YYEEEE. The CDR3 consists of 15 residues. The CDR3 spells CASSLGGGVNQPQHF. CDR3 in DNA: TGTGCCAGCAGCTTGGGGGGTGGGGTTAATCAGCCCCAGCATTTT.

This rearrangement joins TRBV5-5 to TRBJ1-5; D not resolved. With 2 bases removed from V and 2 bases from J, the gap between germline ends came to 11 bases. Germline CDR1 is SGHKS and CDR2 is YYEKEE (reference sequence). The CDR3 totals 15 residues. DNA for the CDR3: TGTGCCAGCAGCTTCGGTGTAGCGGGCAATCAGCCCCAGCATTTT. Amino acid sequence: CASSFGVAGNQPQHF.

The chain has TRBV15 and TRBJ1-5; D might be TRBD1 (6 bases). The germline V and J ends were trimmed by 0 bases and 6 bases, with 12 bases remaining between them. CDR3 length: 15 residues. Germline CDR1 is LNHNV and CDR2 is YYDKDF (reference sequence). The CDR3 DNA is TGTGCCACCAGCAGAGATCCAGGGGCCGGTCAGCCCCAGCATTTT. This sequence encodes CATSRDPGAGQPQHF.

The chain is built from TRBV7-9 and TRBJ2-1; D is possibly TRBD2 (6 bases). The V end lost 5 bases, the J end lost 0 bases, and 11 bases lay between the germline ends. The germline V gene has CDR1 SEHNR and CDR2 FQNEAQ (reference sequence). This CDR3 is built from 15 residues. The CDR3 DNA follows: TGTGCCAGCAGCCTCCGGGGGAGCTCCTACAATGAGCAGTTCTTC. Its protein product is CASSLRGSSYNEQFF.

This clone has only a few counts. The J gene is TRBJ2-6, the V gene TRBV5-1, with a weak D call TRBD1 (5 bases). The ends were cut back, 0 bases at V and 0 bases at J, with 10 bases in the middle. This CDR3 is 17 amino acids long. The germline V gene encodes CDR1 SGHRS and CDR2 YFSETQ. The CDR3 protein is CASSLGQPSSGANVLTF. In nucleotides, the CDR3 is TGCGCCAGCAGCTTGGGACAGCCAAGCTCTGGGGCCAACGTCCTGACTTTC.

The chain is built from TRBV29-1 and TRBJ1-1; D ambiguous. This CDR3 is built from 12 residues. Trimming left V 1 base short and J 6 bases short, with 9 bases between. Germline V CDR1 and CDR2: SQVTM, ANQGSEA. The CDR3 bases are TGCAGCGTTGAAGTGGGTACTTCTGAAGCTTTCTTT. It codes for CSVEVGTSEAFF.

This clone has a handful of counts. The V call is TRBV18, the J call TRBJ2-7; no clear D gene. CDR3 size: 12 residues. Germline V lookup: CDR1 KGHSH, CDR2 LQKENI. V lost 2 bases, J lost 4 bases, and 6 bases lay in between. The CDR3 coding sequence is TGTGCCAGCTCACCAGGGGTTTACGAGCAGTACTTC. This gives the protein CASSPGVYEQYF.